This T cell receptor (beta chain) was sequenced during a study of radiation and T cells in renal cell carcinoma. In regard to this clone: Its antigen is as yet unknown.

Indicated time point: blood 2 weeks post-SBRT. Treatment denoted: 15 Gy SBRT to primary tumor, nephrectomy 4 weeks later. After SBRT, blood was collected at 2 and 4 weeks, plus baseline. Clear cell pathology was present in this patient's renal cell carcinoma. Study-level points and caveats: Top tumor clonotypes rose in blood 2 weeks post-radiation, then contracted.

Here immunoSEQ multiplex PCR was the method, and the copy in TCRdb shows in-frame clones only, minus some. The table has tens of thousands of clones, around 81% seen once. The sample consisted of blood, taken from a patient whose treatment included radiotherapy and nephrectomy. The source is a man in his 60s with renal cell carcinoma.

CDR3 in DNA: TGTGCTAGTGGTTGGGGGGAGGTCGGCTATGGCTACACCTTC. This encodes CASGWGEVGYGYTF. The rearrangement links TRBV12-5 to TRBJ1-2, with D possibly being TRBD1 (5 bases). The CDR3 covers 14 residues. V lost 4 bases and J 4 bases, leaving 13 bases between the germline ends. Germline lookup yields CDR1 LGHNT and CDR2 FRNRAP.